One and the same sample provided the 32 T cell receptor beta chains below, sequenced in a study of blood T cell repertoires in COVID-19. Profiled with immunoSEQ multiplex PCR; TCRdb holds only in-frame clones, not every one. This sample has 250,000 to 300,000 clones, with just over 85% found just once. Sequenced input: PBMCs or T cells enriched from blood (not recorded which). The receptors originated from a man younger than 35 who had recovered from COVID-19.

The rearrangement uses TRBV6-5 and TRBJ1-2; D call uncertain. The CDR3 has 14 residues. Germline values: CDR1 MNHEY, CDR2 SVGAGI. The V end lost 3 bases, the J end lost 4 bases, and 12 bases lay between the germline ends. For the CDR3, the DNA is TGTGCCAGCAGTTATACCCGAGGACTCTATGGCTACACCTTC. Translation: CASSYTRGLYGYTF.

This clone was observed a few times. The chain employs TRBV5-1 and TRBJ1-2, with a possible D match to TRBD1 (6 bases). The CDR3 extends over 14 amino acids. CDR1 is SGHRS and CDR2 is YFSETQ in the germline V gene. V gave up 0 bases and J gave up 8 bases, with 14 bases separating them. CDR3 sequence: CASSLEGQTFGYTF. CDR3 nucleotide sequence: TGCGCCAGCAGCTTGGAAGGACAGACATTCGGCTACACCTTC.

This clone has a handful of counts. The junction differs from germline at one of its ends, possibly a read error. J is TRBJ1-3 and V is TRBV11-2, with D unresolved. Looked up from germline, CDR1 is SGHAT and CDR2 is FQNNGV. The CDR3 is 13 residues long. The CDR3 loop reads CASSIESGNTIYF. The CDR3 bases are TGTGCCAGCAGCATAGAGTCGGGAAACACCATATATTTT.

CDR3 protein: CASSRGGRTTDTQYF. For the CDR3, the DNA is TGTGCCAGCAGTCGCGGCGGGAGAACCACAGATACGCAGTATTTT. The chain combines TRBV7-6 with TRBJ2-3, with TRBD2 matching over 7 bases. The CDR3 spans 15 residues. V dropped 6 bases and J dropped 2; count of bases not matched to a gene: 8. CDR1 is SGHVS and CDR2 is FNYEAQ in the germline V gene.

This clone was counted ten times or more. The V gene is TRBV14, the J gene TRBJ2-7; the match to TRBD2 covers 7 bases. CDR3 length: 14 amino acids. Germline values: CDR1 SGHDN, CDR2 FVKESK. J lost 3 bases, V lost 4 bases, and 6 bases had no gene match. This CDR3 reads CASSPLPGGYEQYF. The CDR3 nucleotides read TGTGCCAGCAGCCCCCTTCCGGGGGGCTACGAGCAGTACTTC.

The J gene is TRBJ2-2, the V gene TRBV4-2, with D possibly TRBD2 on 7 matching bases. V lost 4 bases and J 4 bases, leaving 16 bases between the germline ends. The germline gives CDR1 LGHNA, CDR2 YNFKEQ. This CDR3 region has 16 residues. CDR3 nucleotides: TGTGCCAGCAGCCCCCTTGGGAGGGGGGGCACCGGGGAGCTGTTTTTT. It codes for CASSPLGRGGTGELFF.

The CDR3 spells CASSFIGGQGTGELFF. In DNA form, the CDR3 reads TGCGCCAGCAGCTTCATCGGGGGGCAAGGAACCGGGGAGCTGTTTTTT. The chain links TRBV5-1 to TRBJ2-2; D may be TRBD2 (7 bases). V was clipped by 2 bases and J by 5 bases, with 16 bases between them. Germline assignment: CDR1 SGHRS and CDR2 YFSETQ. The CDR3 spans 16 residues.

This chain connects TRBV11-2 to TRBJ2-1; TRBD1 matches 8 bases. Per germline, CDR1 SGHAT and CDR2 FQNNGV. The CDR3 length is 15 residues. The J segment lost 4 bases and the V segment lost 6 bases, leaving 8 bases of the junction unmatched. Here the CDR3 reads CASRLQGAIYNEQFF. The CDR3 DNA reads as TGTGCCAGCAGGCTTCAGGGGGCGATTTACAATGAGCAGTTCTTC.

The rearrangement uses TRBV13 and TRBJ1-1; no firm D call. The CDR3 contains 13 residues. The germline V gene has CDR1 PRHDT and CDR2 FYEKMQ (reference sequence). V lost 0 bases and J lost 1, with 3 bases in between. The CDR3: CASSLGQNTEAFF. DNA of the CDR3: TGTGCCAGCAGCTTAGGACAGAACACTGAAGCTTTCTTT.

The V gene is TRBV27, the J gene TRBJ2-1; TRBD1 aligns across 7 bases. Looked up from germline, CDR1 is MNHEY and CDR2 is SMNVEV (reference sequence). CDR3 length: 16 residues. With V trimmed by 5 bases and J by 5 bases, 12 bases remained unmatched. In DNA form, the CDR3 reads TGTGCCAGCAGTCGTAACACAGGGGCCAAGAACAATGAGCAGTTCTTC. It specifies CASSRNTGAKNNEQFF.

The chain has TRBV5-1 and TRBJ2-1, with 13 bases matching TRBD2. CDR3 length: 15 amino acids. The J segment lost 9 bases and the V segment lost 4 bases, leaving 7 bases of the junction unmatched. The germline V gene encodes CDR1 SGHRS and CDR2 YFSETQ. The CDR3 DNA reads TGCGCCAGCAGCAAGATACTAGCGGGGGGGCCTGAGCAGTTCTTC. Translated, it gives CASSKILAGGPEQFF. Filled out from reference TRBV5-1 and TRBJ2-1, the complete variable domain reads KAGVTQTPRYLIKTRGQQVTLSCSPISGHRSVSWYQQTPGQGLQFLFEYFSETQRNKGNFPGRFSGRQFSNSRSEMNVSTLELGDSALYLCASSKILAGGPEQFFGPGTRLTVL.

The chain has TRBV11-3 and TRBJ2-6; 8 nucleotides match TRBD2. The CDR3 contains 17 residues. CDR1 and CDR2 (germline): SGHNT, YENEEA. V was clipped by 4 bases and J by 0 bases; unmatched bases: 5. The CDR3 spells CASSSSGSNSGANVLTF. As DNA, the CDR3 is TGTGCCAGCAGCTCAAGCGGGAGCAACTCTGGGGCCAACGTCCTGACTTTC.

The chain carries TRBV4-1 and TRBJ1-1; D is unresolved. Germline CDR1 reads MGHRA; CDR2 reads YSYEKL. This CDR3 contains 15 residues. Trimming pared 0 bases from V and 7 bases from J, leaving 15 bases between. The CDR3 sequence: CASSQEPYGSLEAFF. The CDR3, as DNA: TGCGCCAGCAGCCAAGAGCCTTACGGGTCTCTTGAAGCTTTCTTT.

The CDR3 DNA follows: TGCGCCAGCAGCCAAGATCCGTCAGATTCTTATGGCTACACCTTC. This codes for CASSQDPSDSYGYTF. This chain connects TRBV4-1 to TRBJ1-2; the D is unclear. Germline CDR1 is MGHRA and CDR2 is YSYEKL. There are 15 residues in the CDR3. The ends were cut back, 0 bases at V and 5 bases at J, with 13 bases in the middle.

V is TRBV11-2 and J is TRBJ2-3; the match to TRBD1 covers 8 bases. This CDR3 contains 13 residues. J lost 4 bases, V lost 5 bases, and 2 bases had no gene match. Germline values: CDR1 SGHAT, CDR2 FQNNGV. The CDR3: CASSPGGADTQYF. DNA of the CDR3: TGTGCCAGCAGCCCAGGGGGCGCAGATACGCAGTATTTT. The full variable domain, its missing parts supplied by reference TRBV11-2 and TRBJ2-3, is EAGVAQSPRYKIIEKRQSVAFWCNPISGHATLYWYQQILGQGPKLLIQFQNNGVVDDSQLPKDRFSAERLKGVDSTLKIQPAKLEDSAVYLCASSPGGADTQYFGPGTRLTVL.

The V call is TRBV5-1, the J call TRBJ1-4, with 7 bases that match TRBD1. Germline assignment: CDR1 SGHRS and CDR2 YFSETQ. V shed 2 bases and J 4 bases; nucleotides not matched to a gene: 2. The CDR3 has 14 amino acids. CDR3 DNA sequence: TGCGCCAGCAGCTTCGGGACAGTTAATGAAAAACTGTTTTTT. This encodes CASSFGTVNEKLFF.

The J gene is TRBJ2-3, the V gene TRBV7-6; D might be TRBD1 (5 bases). V gave up 1 base and J gave up 0 bases, with 8 bases separating them. The CDR3 is 15 residues long. Germline values: CDR1 SGHVS, CDR2 FNYEAQ. CDR3 DNA: TGTGCCAGCAGCTTAGTAGGGGATAGCACAGATACGCAGTATTTT. Translating it yields CASSLVGDSTDTQYF.

This chain links TRBV5-1 with TRBJ1-2, with a tentative D call TRBD1 (5 bases). The CDR3 consists of 14 residues. V lost 1 base, J lost 7 bases, and 14 bases lay in between. Looked up from germline, CDR1 is SGHRS and CDR2 is YFSETQ. The chain's CDR3 is CASSLPRESSGYTF. The CDR3 DNA reads as TGCGCCAGCAGCTTGCCCAGGGAATCCTCTGGCTACACCTTC.

V usage is TRBV5-1 and J usage is TRBJ1-6; maybe TRBD1 (6 bases). Germline loops: CDR1 SGHRS, CDR2 YFSETQ. Deletions cut 2 bases from V and 3 bases from J, with 12 bases between. This CDR3 has 16 residues. For the CDR3, the DNA is TGCGCCAGCAGCTTCGACAGGAAATTCTATAATTCACCCCTCCACTTT. It codes for CASSFDRKFYNSPLHF. The full variable domain, completed using reference TRBV5-1 and TRBJ1-6, is KAGVTQTPRYLIKTRGQQVTLSCSPISGHRSVSWYQQTPGQGLQFLFEYFSETQRNKGNFPGRFSGRQFSNSRSEMNVSTLELGDSALYLCASSFDRKFYNSPLHFGNGTRLTVT.

The chain uses TRBV25-1 and TRBJ2-4; a possible D gene is TRBD2 (6 bases). Trimming pared 3 bases from V and 0 bases from J, leaving 6 bases between. The CDR3 runs 14 residues. Germline CDR1 MGHDK, CDR2 SYGVNS. DNA for the CDR3: TGTGCCAGCAGTGAGGGACTAGCCAAAAACATTCAGTACTTC. It specifies CASSEGLAKNIQYF.

The rearrangement links TRBV18 to TRBJ2-7; D is uncertain. The CDR3 is made up of 14 amino acids. The germline CDR1 and CDR2 sequences are KGHSH and LQKENI. With 3 bases removed from V and 0 bases from J, the gap between germline ends came to 9 bases. The CDR3 nucleotides read TGTGCCAGCTCACCCCCACGGAGCTCCTACGAGCAGTACTTC. This encodes CASSPPRSSYEQYF.

The rearrangement links TRBV19 to TRBJ1-6; D is unclear. CDR1 and CDR2 from the germline V gene are LNHDA and SQIVND (reference sequence). CDR3 length: 15 residues. With 1 base removed from V and 6 bases from J, the gap between germline ends came to 10 bases. The CDR3 nucleotides are TGTGCCAGTAGTATAGGCACAGAAGGTAATTCACCCCTCCACTTT. It codes for CASSIGTEGNSPLHF. The full variable domain, rest sourced from reference TRBV19 and TRBJ1-6, is DGGITQSPKYLFRKEGQNVTLSCEQNLNHDAMYWYRQDPGQGLRLIYYSQIVNDFQKGDIAEGYSVSREKKESFPLTVTSAQKNPTAFYLCASSIGTEGNSPLHFGNGTRLTVT.

The chain couples TRBV5-1 to TRBJ1-5; unclear D gene. This CDR3 has 13 amino acids. CDR1 and CDR2 from the germline V gene are SGHRS and YFSETQ. V lost 4 bases and J lost 2, with 7 bases in between. CDR3 sequence: CASSAGGNQPQHF. The CDR3 DNA is TGCGCCAGCAGCGCGGGCGGCAATCAGCCCCAGCATTTT. The complete variable domain, with remaining parts taken from reference TRBV5-1 and TRBJ1-5, reads KAGVTQTPRYLIKTRGQQVTLSCSPISGHRSVSWYQQTPGQGLQFLFEYFSETQRNKGNFPGRFSGRQFSNSRSEMNVSTLELGDSALYLCASSAGGNQPQHFGDGTRLSIL.

The chain links TRBV19 to TRBJ1-1; D uncertain. CDR3 length: 14 residues. CDR1 and CDR2 from the germline V gene are LNHDA and SQIVND (reference sequence). Trimming shortened V by 1 base and J by 1 base, and 7 bases separated the two germline ends. Here the CDR3 reads CASSIGQANTEAFF. The CDR3 region has the DNA TGTGCCAGTAGTATAGGGCAGGCGAACACTGAAGCTTTCTTT.

The chain carries TRBV5-1 and TRBJ1-2; D may be TRBD1 (5 bases). This CDR3 comprises 14 residues. Trimming removed 4 bases from V and 6 bases from J, with 16 bases in between. Germline CDR1 is SGHRS and CDR2 is YFSETQ. CDR3 region: CASSPPGLRDGYTF. CDR3 nucleotides: TGCGCCAGCAGCCCCCCGGGACTGAGAGATGGCTACACCTTC.

The chain combines TRBV5-8 with TRBJ1-3; D is ambiguous. Trimming shortened V by 3 bases and J by 0 bases, and 7 bases separated the two germline ends. The CDR3 runs to 14 residues. From germline, CDR1 is SGHTS and CDR2 YDEGEE. This CDR3 reads CASSSLSSGNTIYF. The CDR3 region has the DNA TGTGCCAGCAGCTCACTAAGCTCTGGAAACACCATATATTTT.

This clone was detected only a few times. CDR3 residues: CASSRTDTYEQYF. The CDR3 nucleotides read TGTGCCAGCAGCCGGACAGATACCTACGAGCAGTACTTC. The chain employs TRBV9 and TRBJ2-7; D is perhaps TRBD1 (6 bases). This CDR3 comprises 13 residues. Trimming removed 4 bases at V and 2 bases at J, with 10 bases between. Looked up from germline, CDR1 is SGDLS and CDR2 is YYNGEE.

The gene calls are TRBV12-3 or TRBV12-4 and TRBJ2-1; D is perhaps TRBD1 (5 bases). This CDR3 is 12 amino acids long. The ends were cut back, 5 bases at V and 7 bases at J, with 9 bases in the middle. The CDR3 is CASSLRVNEQFF. The CDR3 DNA reads as TGTGCCAGCAGTCTCAGGGTTAATGAGCAGTTCTTC.

The chain is built from TRBV18 and TRBJ2-3, with 7 bases lining up with TRBD1. This CDR3 spans 17 amino acids. The germline V gene has CDR1 KGHSH and CDR2 LQKENI. V was pared by 2 bases and J by 2 bases, with 10 bases of the junction left unmatched. CDR3 sequence (DNA): TGTGCCAGCTCACCAAGTTGGGACAGCACATACACAGATACGCAGTATTTT. Protein: CASSPSWDSTYTDTQYF.

On this clone itself: Mismatch with germline at one junction end may stem from a read error. The chain uses TRBV5-1 and TRBJ2-7, with 14 nucleotides matching TRBD2. CDR3 size: 16 residues. The germline V gene has CDR1 SGHRS and CDR2 YFSETQ. The CDR3 sequence is CASSLGTSGSRYEQYF. In nucleotides, the CDR3 is TGCGCCAGCAGTTTGGGGACTAGCGGGAGTAGGTACGAGCAGTACTTC.

This sequence joins TRBV5-1 and TRBJ2-1, with TRBD2 matching over 11 bases. The CDR3 consists of 15 residues. Unmatched junction bases numbered 9, after V lost 4 bases and J lost 9 bases. Germline-derived CDR1 and CDR2 are SGHRS and YFSETQ. CDR3 DNA: TGCGCCAGCAGCGCAACTAGCGGGAGAGGGGGTGAGCAGTTCTTC. Translating gives CASSATSGRGGEQFF.

As DNA, the CDR3 is TGCGCCAGCAGCCAGGACAGGGTAACGCAGTATTTT. It codes for CASSQDRVTQYF. The rearrangement uses TRBV4-1 and TRBJ2-3, with 8 bases fitting TRBD1. The trim removed 3 bases at V and 9 bases at J, leaving 2 bases unmatched. CDR3 length: 12 residues. The germline V gene has CDR1 MGHRA and CDR2 YSYEKL.